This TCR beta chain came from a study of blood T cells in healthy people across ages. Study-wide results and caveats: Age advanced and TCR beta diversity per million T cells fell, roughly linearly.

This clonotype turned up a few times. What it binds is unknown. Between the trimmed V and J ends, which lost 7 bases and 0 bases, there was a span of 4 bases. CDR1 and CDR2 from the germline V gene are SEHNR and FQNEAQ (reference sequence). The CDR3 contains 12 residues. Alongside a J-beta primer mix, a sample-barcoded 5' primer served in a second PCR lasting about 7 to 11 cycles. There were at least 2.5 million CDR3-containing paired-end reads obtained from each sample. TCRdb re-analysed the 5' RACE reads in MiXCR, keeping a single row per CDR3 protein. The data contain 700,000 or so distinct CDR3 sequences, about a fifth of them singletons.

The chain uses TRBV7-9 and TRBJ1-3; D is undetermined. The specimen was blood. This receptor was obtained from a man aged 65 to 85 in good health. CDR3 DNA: TGTGCCAGCACGGGCTCTGGAAACACCATATATTTT. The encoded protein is CASTGSGNTIYF.